These 7 T cell receptor beta chains originate from one sample sequenced in a study of T cell responses to AZD1222 COVID-19 vaccine. Sequenced by immunoSEQ multiplex PCR; TCRdb stores in-frame clones only, minus some. The table shows 130,000 to 150,000 clones, with 80% to 90% occurring only once. The sample here was peripheral blood, taken on day 0 of AZD1222 vaccination. Receptor source: an adult in good health.

The chain has TRBV5-8 and TRBJ2-1, with a tentative D call TRBD2 (6 bases). The V gene's germline CDR1 is SGHTS and CDR2 YDEGEE. The germline V and J ends were trimmed by 0 bases and 6 bases, with 19 bases remaining between them. CDR3 size: 17 residues. In nucleotides, the CDR3 is TGTGCCAGCAGCTTGGAAAGACTAGGCCCAGTGGGCAATGAGCAGTTCTTC. Amino acid sequence: CASSLERLGPVGNEQFF.

The rearrangement joins TRBV28 to TRBJ2-3; a possible D gene is TRBD2 (5 bases). CDR3 length: 14 amino acids. The V and J ends lost 6 bases and 1 base respectively, with 11 bases between them. In germline, CDR1 is MDHEN, CDR2 SYDVKM. The CDR3, as DNA: TGTGCCAGCAGGCGGGCCGGGGGCACAGATACGCAGTATTTT. Its translation is CASRRAGGTDTQYF.

The chain has TRBV25-1 and TRBJ1-3; 9 bases are a match to TRBD1. Germline CDR1 and CDR2: MGHDK and SYGVNS. There are 16 residues in the CDR3. J was trimmed by 4 bases and V by 4 bases; bases with no gene match: 8. As DNA, the CDR3 is TGTGCCAGCAGTGGACCACAGGGGGCGCCAGGAAACACCATATATTTT. It yields the protein CASSGPQGAPGNTIYF.

The rearrangement links TRBV19 to TRBJ2-4, with 10 bases fitting TRBD1. The CDR3 totals 19 residues. V was pared by 4 bases and J by 0 bases, with 12 bases of the junction left unmatched. The germline V gene encodes CDR1 LNHDA and CDR2 SQIVND (reference sequence). This CDR3 reads CASSNRRQGAPVAKNIQYF. CDR3 DNA: TGTGCCAGTAGTAACCGCCGACAGGGGGCGCCCGTAGCCAAAAACATTCAGTACTTC.

The gene calls are TRBV5-1 and TRBJ1-1, with D uncertain. The germline gives CDR1 SGHRS, CDR2 YFSETQ. The CDR3 spans 13 residues. Trimming shortened V by 1 base and J by 1 base, and 5 bases separated the two germline ends. The chain's CDR3 is CASSLTANTEAFF. Written as DNA, the CDR3 is TGCGCCAGCAGCTTGACAGCGAACACTGAAGCTTTCTTT.

The CDR3 DNA follows: TGTGCCAGCAGTGAAGGCCAGGGCTTGGGCTACACCTTC. Its translation: CASSEGQGLGYTF. V and J are TRBV6-1 and TRBJ1-2, with a possible D match to TRBD1 (5 bases). Germline CDR1 and CDR2: MNHNS and SASEGT. CDR3 length: 13 residues. The V and J ends lost 1 base and 8 bases respectively, with 11 bases between them.

This clone occurred once. The chain has TRBV30 and TRBJ1-1, with unresolved D. The CDR3 has 13 residues. Trimming removed 1 base at V and 0 bases at J, with 6 bases between. Germline lookup yields CDR1 GTSNPN and CDR2 SVGIG (reference sequence). The CDR3 loop reads CAWSGSLNTEAFF. CDR3 nucleotides: TGTGCCTGGAGTGGCTCTTTGAACACTGAAGCTTTCTTT.